Many counts were recorded for the clone carrying this T cell receptor beta chain. Its antigen is undetermined. The sample is drawn from a study of blood T cells in healthy people across ages. Across the study: When template switching was applied, about one barcoded beta molecule was captured per two T cells. Findings and caveats of the study: Diversity was higher, and naive CD4+ cells more numerous, in long-lived donors than in aged donors. CMV status of donors was not determined, possibly confounding expanded clonotype changes.

Sample-barcoded 5' priming and a J-beta primer mix drove a second PCR of roughly 7 to 11 cycles. A template-switch adaptor that had 12 random nucleotides put a tag on each cDNA molecule. In TCRdb, the 5' RACE reads were re-called with MiXCR into one record per CDR3 protein. The sample shows over 1,200,000 distinct CDR3 sequences, 59% of them seen only once. Input material: blood. This receptor was taken from a man aged 18 to 35 in good health.

The CDR3 DNA is TGTGCCAGCAGTTATGGGGGGGGGACTGAAGCTTTCTTT. It is translated as CASSYGGGTEAFF. This chain links TRBV6-5 with TRBJ1-1; TRBD1 is a possible D gene (5 bases). CDR1 and CDR2 from the germline V gene are MNHEY and SVGAGI. The CDR3 is made up of 13 amino acids. V was pared by 3 bases and J by 5 bases, with 10 bases between.